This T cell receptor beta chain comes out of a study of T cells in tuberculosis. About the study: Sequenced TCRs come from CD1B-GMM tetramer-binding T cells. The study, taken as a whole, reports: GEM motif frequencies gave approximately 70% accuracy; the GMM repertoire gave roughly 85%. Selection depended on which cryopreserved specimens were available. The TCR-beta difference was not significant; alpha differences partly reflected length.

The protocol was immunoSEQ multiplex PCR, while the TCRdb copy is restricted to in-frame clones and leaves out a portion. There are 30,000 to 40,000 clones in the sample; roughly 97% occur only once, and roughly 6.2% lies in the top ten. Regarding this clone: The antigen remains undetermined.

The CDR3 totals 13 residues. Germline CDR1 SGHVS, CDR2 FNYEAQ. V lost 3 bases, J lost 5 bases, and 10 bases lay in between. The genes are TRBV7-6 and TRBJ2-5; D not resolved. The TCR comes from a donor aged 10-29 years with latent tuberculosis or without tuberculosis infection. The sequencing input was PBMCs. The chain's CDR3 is CASSLIFGETQYF. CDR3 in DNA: TGTGCCAGCAGCTTGATCTTTGGCGAGACCCAGTACTTC.